Following are 30 T cell receptor beta chains from one sample sequenced in a study of T cell responses to AZD1222 COVID-19 vaccine. The assay was immunoSEQ multiplex PCR, and TCRdb's table has in-frame clones only and misses some. The profile covers approximately 100,000 clones, with roughly 87% appearing a single time and about 13% taken by the ten largest. The sample in question was peripheral blood, obtained on day 0 of MenACWY control vaccination. The receptors shown here come from an adult in good health.

This chain uses TRBV4-3 with TRBJ1-1; the match to TRBD1 covers 10 bases. The ends lost 0 bases at V and 5 bases at J; junction bases unmatched: 12. Germline-derived CDR1 and CDR2 are LGHNA and YSLEER. This CDR3 region has 18 residues. The CDR3 nucleotides read TGCGCCAGCAGCCAAGATGTATTGGGACAGGGGTGGAATACTGAAGCTTTCTTT. Protein sequence: CASSQDVLGQGWNTEAFF.

The gene calls are TRBV10-3 and TRBJ1-1; a possible D gene is TRBD1 (6 bases). The CDR3 sequence is 12 residues long. Germline lookup yields CDR1 ENHRY and CDR2 SYGVKD. V was trimmed by 10 bases and J by 4 bases, leaving 13 bases between them. CDR3: CATLGGGTEAFF. The CDR3 DNA sequence: TGTGCCACCTTGGGAGGGGGCACTGAAGCTTTCTTT.

The chain joins TRBV27 to TRBJ1-1; D perhaps matches TRBD1 (6 bases). The CDR3 has 16 residues. Per the germline V gene, CDR1 is MNHEY and CDR2 is SMNVEV (reference sequence). Trimming removed 2 bases at V and 1 base at J, with 14 bases between. This chain's CDR3 is CASSLGGPGANTEAFF. The CDR3 DNA reads TGTGCCAGCAGTTTAGGAGGTCCGGGGGCGAACACTGAAGCTTTCTTT.

The rearrangement uses TRBV7-2 and TRBJ2-7; D could derive from TRBD1 or TRBD2 (6 bases each). The CDR3 is 12 amino acids. V was clipped by 5 bases and J by 3 bases, with 8 bases between them. The V gene's germline CDR1 is SGHTA and CDR2 FQGNSA. CDR3 sequence: CASSRGDYEQYF. The DNA of the CDR3 is TGTGCCAGCAGCAGGGGGGACTACGAGCAGTACTTC.

CDR3 residues: CASSRGDNSPLHF. CDR3 coding DNA: TGTGCCAGCAGCCGAGGGGATAATTCACCCCTCCACTTT. The chain carries TRBV4-2 and TRBJ1-6, with D perhaps TRBD1 (5 bases). The germline V gene has CDR1 LGHNA and CDR2 YNFKEQ. The CDR3 runs to 13 residues. The V and J ends lost 4 bases and 5 bases respectively, with 6 bases between them.

V gene TRBV28 combines with J gene TRBJ1-5, with 8 bases fitting TRBD1. V shed 6 bases and J 7 bases; nucleotides not matched to a gene: 8. Germline CDR1 is MDHEN and CDR2 is SYDVKM. This CDR3 has 14 amino acids. The CDR3 loop reads CASSTGGGGQPQHF. The DNA of the CDR3 is TGTGCCAGCAGCACAGGGGGAGGAGGACAGCCCCAGCATTTT.

This chain uses TRBV15 with TRBJ1-6; perhaps TRBD1 as D (5 bases). In germline, CDR1 is LNHNV, CDR2 YYDKDF (reference sequence). The CDR3 covers 14 residues. V gave up 4 bases and J gave up 6 bases, with 10 bases separating them. This chain's CDR3 is CATSTGTVNSPLHF. CDR3 DNA: TGTGCCACCAGCACCGGGACGGTTAATTCACCCCTCCACTTT.

CDR3: CASSLATGWATEAFF. The CDR3 region has the DNA TGTGCCAGCAGCTTGGCGACAGGGTGGGCCACTGAAGCTTTCTTT. The V call is TRBV5-6, the J call TRBJ1-1; 7 bases align to TRBD1. The CDR3 consists of 15 residues. Germline CDR1 SGHDT, CDR2 YYEEEE. Trimming cost V 0 bases and J 4 bases; bases outside gene matches: 6.

The chain couples TRBV3-1 (or the pseudogene TRBV3-2) to TRBJ2-2, with 7 bases matching TRBD2. Germline CDR1 reads LGHDT; CDR2 reads YNNKEL (reference sequence). The junction had 4 bases not matched to a gene; V was cut back by 3 bases and J by 6 bases. CDR3 length equals 14 residues. CDR3 sequence reads: CASSHPGLAGELFF. The DNA for the CDR3 is TGTGCCAGCAGCCACCCCGGACTAGCCGGGGAGCTGTTTTTT.

This clone has only a few counts. The V gene is TRBV18, the J gene TRBJ1-2; 10 nucleotides line up with TRBD1. Germline V gives CDR1 KGHSH, CDR2 LQKENI. Trimming removed 3 bases from V and 4 bases from J; junction bases left unmatched: 5. The CDR3 has 15 residues. The CDR3 sequence is CASSPQRTGGYGYTF. CDR3 DNA sequence: TGTGCCAGCTCACCGCAACGGACAGGGGGCTATGGCTACACCTTC.

This chain joins TRBV2 and TRBJ2-7; 9 bases fit TRBD2. This CDR3 region has 14 residues. Germline V CDR1 and CDR2: SNHLY, FYNNEI. Unmatched junction bases numbered 5, after V lost 5 bases and J lost 3 bases. CDR3 sequence: CASSKISGSYEQYF. CDR3 coding DNA: TGTGCCAGCAGTAAGATTAGCGGGAGCTACGAGCAGTACTTC. Full variable domain (missing parts from reference TRBV2 and TRBJ2-7): EPEVTQTPSHQVTQMGQEVILRCVPISNHLYFYWYRQILGQKVEFLVSFYNNEISEKSEIFDDQFSVERPDGSNFTLKIRSTKLEDSAMYFCASSKISGSYEQYFGPGTRLTVT.

The V and J genes are TRBV7-9 and TRBJ1-2; 7 bases are a match to TRBD1. Germline V lookup: CDR1 SEHNR, CDR2 FQNEAQ (reference sequence). The CDR3 totals 14 residues. After removal of 0 bases from V and 3 bases from J, the junction contained 1 base not matched to a gene. The CDR3 spells CASSLADRDYGYTF. The DNA for the CDR3 is TGTGCCAGCAGCTTAGCCGACAGGGACTATGGCTACACCTTC.

The chain carries TRBV11-2 and TRBJ2-5; D might be TRBD2 (6 bases). The germline CDR1 and CDR2 sequences are SGHAT and FQNNGV. Deletions cut 1 base from V and 1 base from J, with 16 bases between. The CDR3 has 17 amino acids. CDR3 sequence (DNA): TGTGCCAGCAGCTTAGGGTTGATCGGGACTGCCCAAGAGACCCAGTACTTC. It translates to CASSLGLIGTAQETQYF.

The chain couples TRBV5-1 to TRBJ1-5; D remains unclear. This CDR3 comprises 15 residues. Looked up from germline, CDR1 is SGHRS and CDR2 is YFSETQ. V was shortened by 0 bases and J by 11 bases, with 18 bases between the two germline ends. CDR3 region: CASSLGLDGGEAQHF. CDR3 bases: TGCGCCAGCAGCTTGGGTCTAGACGGTGGGGAAGCCCAGCATTTT.

This clone appeared a few times. The rearrangement uses TRBV5-1 and TRBJ2-3; D is uncertain. Germline CDR1 is SGHRS and CDR2 is YFSETQ. The CDR3 spans 15 residues. V was shortened by 4 bases and J by 2 bases, with 14 bases between the two germline ends. The CDR3 protein is CASSPDTAFTDTQYF. CDR3 bases: TGCGCCAGCAGCCCAGACACAGCCTTCACAGATACGCAGTATTTT.

The chain links TRBV7-2 to TRBJ2-2; 8 bases agree with TRBD1. The germline CDR1 and CDR2 sequences are SGHTA and FQGNSA. The CDR3 runs 14 residues. V lost 4 bases, J lost 6 bases, and 4 bases stayed unmatched. The CDR3 DNA is TGTGCCAGCAGCTGGACAGGGTTTGCCGGGGAGCTGTTTTTT. Translating it yields CASSWTGFAGELFF. The full variable domain, with the rest looked up from reference TRBV7-2 and TRBJ2-2, is GAGVSQSPSNKVTEKGKDVELRCDPISGHTALYWYRQSLGQGLEFLIYFQGNSAPDKSGLPSDRFSAERTGGSVSTLTIQRTQQEDSAVYLCASSWTGFAGELFFGEGSRLTVL.

This chain connects TRBV4-3 to TRBJ2-2; weak D call: TRBD2 (5 bases). Trimming cost V 4 bases and J 6 bases, with 21 bases left between them. The CDR3 is 17 amino acids. Germline CDR1 LGHNA, CDR2 YSLEER. Here the CDR3 reads CASSPRAGEMRAGELFF. The DNA of the CDR3 is TGCGCCAGCAGCCCGCGGGCTGGGGAGATGAGGGCCGGGGAGCTGTTTTTT.

The V call is TRBV28, the J call TRBJ2-2; no firm D call. The V gene lost 6 bases and the J gene lost 5 bases, with 10 bases spanning the gap. The CDR3 is 13 residues long. CDR1 and CDR2 from the germline V gene are MDHEN and SYDVKM. CDR3 coding DNA: TGTGCCAGCAGAGGAGACAAGACCGGGGAGCTGTTTTTT. As protein: CASRGDKTGELFF.

This clone was found a few times. This rearrangement joins TRBV29-1 to TRBJ1-4, with 8 bases aligning to TRBD1. The CDR3 length is 12 residues. With 7 bases clipped from V and 7 bases from J, the junction kept 5 bases outside the gene matches. Germline loops: CDR1 SQVTM, CDR2 ANQGSEA. CDR3 sequence: CSAGQGGEKLFF. The CDR3 bases are TGCAGCGCAGGACAGGGCGGTGAAAAACTGTTTTTT.

The gene calls are TRBV11-3 and TRBJ1-3; no clear D. CDR3 length: 14 residues. The germline gives CDR1 SGHNT, CDR2 YENEEA. The V end lost 3 bases, the J end lost 0 bases, and 6 bases lay between the germline ends. The CDR3 region has the DNA TGTGCCAGCAGCTTGGGAAGCTCTGGAAACACCATATATTTT. The encoded protein is CASSLGSSGNTIYF.

V and J are TRBV28 and TRBJ1-1; TRBD1 agrees at 7 bases. After removal of 6 bases from V and 8 bases from J, the junction contained 18 bases not matched to a gene. Germline V CDR1 and CDR2: MDHEN, SYDVKM. This CDR3 spans 16 amino acids. CDR3 nucleotide sequence: TGTGCCAGCAGGACCAGGGGGGCTGCGGGACCTGACGAAGCTTTCTTT. This gives the protein CASRTRGAAGPDEAFF.

The CDR3 loop is CASRPVGSPLHF. The CDR3 nucleotides are TGTGCCAGCAGGCCAGTAGGTTCACCCCTCCACTTT. The genes are TRBV2 and TRBJ1-6; D remains unclear. The CDR3 extends over 12 amino acids. Looked up from germline, CDR1 is SNHLY and CDR2 is FYNNEI. V lost 6 bases, J lost 9 bases, and 9 bases lay in between.

CDR3 bases: TGTGCCAGCAGCTTTTCGTTAGTCACAGATACGCAGTATTTT. Protein sequence: CASSFSLVTDTQYF. This chain connects TRBV5-5 to TRBJ2-3; D remains ambiguous. The germline gives CDR1 SGHKS, CDR2 YYEKEE (reference sequence). The CDR3 is 14 amino acids. Between the trimmed V and J ends, which lost 2 bases and 2 bases, there was a span of 9 bases. The variable domain in full, completed from reference TRBV5-5 and TRBJ2-3, reads DAGVTQSPTHLIKTRGQQVTLRCSPISGHKSVSWYQQVLGQGPQFIFQYYEKEERGRGNFPDRFSARQFPNYSSELNVNALLLGDSALYLCASSFSLVTDTQYFGPGTRLTVL.

The chain couples TRBV7-9 to TRBJ2-5; D unclear. This CDR3 is 14 amino acids long. Germline V gene sequence: CDR1 SEHNR, CDR2 FQNEAQ (reference sequence). V lost 2 bases and J lost 5, with 12 bases in between. The CDR3 DNA sequence: TGTGCCAGCAGCTTAATACAGTCTACGGAGACCCAGTACTTC. Translated: CASSLIQSTETQYF. The full variable domain, in which reference TRBV7-9 and TRBJ2-5 provide the parts outside the CDR3, is DTGVSQNPRHKITKRGQNVTFRCDPISEHNRLYWYRQTLGQGPEFLTYFQNEAQLEKSRLLSDRFSAERPKGSFSTLEIQRTEQGDSAMYLCASSLIQSTETQYFGPGTRLLVL.

This clone turned up a few times. J is TRBJ1-5 and V is TRBV5-6; 9 nucleotides align to TRBD1. Germline loops: CDR1 SGHDT, CDR2 YYEEEE. The CDR3 has 14 residues. The ends lost 6 bases at V and 7 bases at J; junction bases unmatched: 8. The CDR3 here is CASTHRGQGQPQHF. The CDR3 DNA is TGTGCCAGCACACACAGGGGGCAAGGACAGCCCCAGCATTTT.

The rearrangement uses TRBV6-5 and TRBJ1-2; 10 bases are shared with TRBD1. CDR1 is MNHEY, CDR2 SVGAGI, per germline. The CDR3 is 13 amino acids. V lost 8 bases to trimming and J lost 7 bases; unmatched junction nucleotides: 7. The CDR3, as DNA: TGTGCCAGCCTCGTGGGGACAGGGGTTGGCTACACCTTC. Translating gives CASLVGTGVGYTF.

The V call is TRBV2, the J call TRBJ1-4; D possibly corresponds to TRBD1 (6 bases). The CDR3 is 14 residues long. V gave up 8 bases and J gave up 8 bases, with 18 bases separating them. Per the germline V gene, CDR1 is SNHLY and CDR2 is FYNNEI. For the CDR3, the DNA is TGTGCCAGCCGGCTAAGTGAGGGGGACGAAAAACTGTTTTTT. It yields the protein CASRLSEGDEKLFF. The variable domain in full, completed from reference TRBV2 and TRBJ1-4, reads EPEVTQTPSHQVTQMGQEVILRCVPISNHLYFYWYRQILGQKVEFLVSFYNNEISEKSEIFDDQFSVERPDGSNFTLKIRSTKLEDSAMYFCASRLSEGDEKLFFGSGTQLSVL.

The rearrangement links TRBV10-2 to TRBJ2-5, with TRBD1 matching over 7 bases. This CDR3 is 16 amino acids long. V shed 3 bases, J shed 2 bases, and the junction held 9 bases outside the gene matches. Per the germline V gene, CDR1 is WSHSY and CDR2 is SAAADI. The CDR3 DNA is TGCGCCAGCAGTGATCGTTCAGGGGGTAGGCAAGAGACCCAGTACTTC. It specifies CASSDRSGGRQETQYF.

The DNA of the CDR3 is TGTGCCAGCAGCCAACGGGGGGTTAATTCACCCCTCCACTTT. Encoded protein: CASSQRGVNSPLHF. The rearrangement joins TRBV3-1 (or the pseudogene TRBV3-2) to TRBJ1-6, with a weak D call TRBD1 (5 bases). The CDR3 contains 14 residues. Germline lookup yields CDR1 LGHDT and CDR2 YNNKEL (reference sequence). V lost 2 bases to trimming and J lost 6 bases, with 8 bases between them.

The chain links TRBV4-3 to TRBJ2-7; TRBD2 agrees at 8 bases. V was pared by 1 base and J by 6 bases, with 2 bases of the junction left unmatched. The length of the CDR3 is 13 residues. Germline assignment: CDR1 LGHNA and CDR2 YSLEER. This chain's CDR3 is CASSQAGGSEQYF. The CDR3 DNA reads TGCGCCAGCAGCCAAGCGGGAGGGTCCGAGCAGTACTTC.